Below are 30 T cell receptor beta chains sequenced from a single sample in a study of cytomegalovirus exposure and HLA in healthy donors. With 60 Vbeta and 13 Jbeta primers, the PCR was carried out. Method: immunoSEQ multiplex PCR; TCRdb's copy keeps in-frame clones and lacks some. The profile covers 95,000 to 130,000 clones, with over 70% appearing a single time and over 1.5% taken by the ten largest. Source material: PBMCs. The receptors here all came from a young woman in good health and CMV-seronegative.

The rearrangement joins TRBV6-6 to TRBJ1-6, with TRBD1 matching 7 bases. The length of the CDR3 is 14 residues. With V trimmed by 5 bases and J by 8 bases, 6 bases remained unmatched. Germline CDR1 is MNHNY and CDR2 is SVGAGI (reference sequence). CDR3 sequence: CASSRGQVDSPLHF. In DNA, the CDR3 is TGTGCCAGCAGTCGCGGACAGGTTGATTCACCCCTCCACTTT.

CDR3 nucleotides: TGTGCCAGCAGCTCCAAGGGGGCAGCCTACGAGCAGTACTTC. This translates into CASSSKGAAYEQYF. The rearrangement links TRBV7-2 to TRBJ2-7, with 7 nucleotides matching TRBD1. The V gene end was trimmed by 4 bases and the J gene end by 2 bases; junction bases not matched to a gene: 5. This CDR3 spans 14 amino acids. The V gene's germline CDR1 is SGHTA and CDR2 FQGNSA.

The chain combines TRBV7-9 with TRBJ1-2; no clear D gene. CDR1 SEHNR and CDR2 FQNEAQ come from the germline V gene (reference sequence). The CDR3 loop spans 13 amino acids. V dropped 1 base and J dropped 2 bases, with 5 bases sitting between them. The DNA for the CDR3 is TGTGCCAGCAGCTTAGGGCAGAACTATGGCTACACCTTC. It is translated as CASSLGQNYGYTF.

The chain recombines TRBV19 with TRBJ2-1; the D gene is possibly TRBD1 (5 bases). The V gene's germline CDR1 is LNHDA and CDR2 SQIVND (reference sequence). The CDR3 consists of 13 residues. V gave up 2 bases and J gave up 10 bases, with 12 bases separating them. CDR3 protein: CASSILTSGEQFF. In DNA form, the CDR3 reads TGTGCCAGTAGTATACTGACCTCAGGGGAGCAGTTCTTC.

V and J are TRBV5-8 and TRBJ2-1, with D maybe TRBD1 (6 bases). Trimming pared 1 base from V and 4 bases from J, leaving 12 bases between. CDR3 length: 15 residues. Germline V gene data show CDR1 as SGHTS and CDR2 as YDEGEE. CDR3 sequence reads: CASSLRGQIYNEQFF. CDR3 sequence (DNA): TGTGCCAGCAGCTTGCGCGGACAGATATACAATGAGCAGTTCTTC.

This clone has only a few counts. The genes are TRBV28 and TRBJ1-5; 7 nucleotides align to TRBD1. J was trimmed by 4 bases and V by 8 bases; bases with no gene match: 8. The CDR3 sequence is 14 residues long. The germline V gene has CDR1 MDHEN and CDR2 SYDVKM. CDR3 protein: CASHRGKMNQPQHF. The DNA of the CDR3 is TGTGCCAGCCACAGGGGTAAAATGAATCAGCCCCAGCATTTT. Using reference TRBV28 and TRBJ1-5 for the parts outside the CDR3, the full variable domain is DVKVTQSSRYLVKRTGEKVFLECVQDMDHENMFWYRQDPGLGLRLIYFSYDVKMKEKGDIPEGYSVSREKKERFSLILESASTNQTSMYLCASHRGKMNQPQHFGDGTRLSIL.

This chain uses TRBV6-1 with TRBJ1-5, with D possibly being TRBD1 (5 bases). The germline V gene has CDR1 MNHNS and CDR2 SASEGT. Between the trimmed V and J ends, which lost 7 bases and 10 bases, there was a span of 11 bases. The CDR3 loop spans 11 amino acids. The CDR3 here is CASTTGDPQHF. Here the CDR3 DNA reads TGTGCCAGCACTACGGGGGATCCCCAGCATTTT.

In this sample, this clone turned up a few times. The rearrangement joins TRBV5-6 to TRBJ1-1, with 9 bases identical to TRBD1. After removal of 2 bases from V and 4 bases from J, the junction contained 6 bases not matched to a gene. Germline V gives CDR1 SGHDT, CDR2 YYEEEE. CDR3 length equals 15 residues. CDR3 loop: CASSFGTGMATEAFF. For the CDR3, the DNA is TGTGCCAGCAGCTTCGGGACAGGGATGGCCACTGAAGCTTTCTTT.

The rearrangement joins TRBV5-6 to TRBJ1-2, with D possibly matching TRBD1 (6 bases). Germline loops: CDR1 SGHDT, CDR2 YYEEEE. V lost 4 bases, J lost 7 bases, and 20 bases lay in between. CDR3 length equals 15 residues. This chain's CDR3 is CASSPLTGQTFGYTF. The CDR3 nucleotides are TGTGCCAGCAGCCCTTTGACAGGCCAGACTTTTGGCTACACCTTC.

This rearrangement joins TRBV13 to TRBJ1-4; 10 nucleotides align to TRBD1. Trimming took 5 bases from V and 5 from J; bases not matched to a gene: 8. The CDR3 has 16 amino acids. The germline CDR1 and CDR2 sequences are PRHDT and FYEKMQ (reference sequence). CDR3 sequence reads: CASSTRTGGLNEKLFF. The CDR3, as DNA: TGTGCCAGCAGCACTCGGACAGGGGGTTTAAATGAAAAACTGTTTTTT.

The V gene is TRBV19, the J gene TRBJ2-3, with 10 bases aligning to TRBD1. With 7 bases clipped from V and 3 bases from J, the junction kept 7 bases outside the gene matches. This CDR3 is 15 amino acids long. Germline CDR1 and CDR2: LNHDA and SQIVND (reference sequence). This chain's CDR3 is CASTLGTGETDTQYF. CDR3 in DNA: TGTGCCAGTACCTTGGGGACAGGGGAAACAGATACGCAGTATTTT.

V gene TRBV11-3 combines with J gene TRBJ2-1; 8 bases are shared with TRBD2. The CDR3 spans 18 residues. Germline CDR1 SGHNT, CDR2 YENEEA. J lost 4 bases, V lost 1 base, and 12 bases had no gene match. CDR3 DNA sequence: TGTGCCAGCAGCTTAGGAGGCTTAGCGGGGAGTCCATACAATGAGCAGTTCTTC. Residues: CASSLGGLAGSPYNEQFF.

The J gene is TRBJ2-1, the V gene TRBV7-9; weak D call: TRBD2 (6 bases). Germline-derived CDR1 and CDR2 are SEHNR and FQNEAQ (reference sequence). The CDR3 length is 16 residues. Trimming removed 1 base at V and 0 bases at J, with 10 bases between. The CDR3 nucleotides are TGTGCCAGCAGCTTAGGGACGGGGGTCTCCTACAATGAGCAGTTCTTC. It codes for CASSLGTGVSYNEQFF.

There are a few counts of this clone. The chain uses TRBV5-4 and TRBJ2-1; 7 bases are a match to TRBD1. The J segment lost 4 bases and the V segment lost 2 bases, leaving 3 bases of the junction unmatched. Germline CDR1 is SGHNT and CDR2 is YYREEE (reference sequence). CDR3 length: 14 amino acids. The CDR3 DNA reads TGTGCCAGCAGCTTTAACAGGGGATACAATGAGCAGTTCTTC. This sequence encodes CASSFNRGYNEQFF.

The V and J genes are TRBV7-9 and TRBJ1-2; 12 bases map to TRBD1. CDR3 length equals 16 residues. V was clipped by 1 base and J by 6 bases; unmatched bases: 6. Germline values: CDR1 SEHNR, CDR2 FQNEAQ (reference sequence). In nucleotides, the CDR3 is TGTGCCAGCAGCTTAGTTCCGGGACAGGGGGCAAATGGCTACACCTTC. This encodes CASSLVPGQGANGYTF.

This sequence joins TRBV28 and TRBJ1-1; D is ambiguous. Germline values: CDR1 MDHEN, CDR2 SYDVKM. Trimming shortened V by 2 bases and J by 1 base, and 11 bases separated the two germline ends. This CDR3 is 15 amino acids long. CDR3 protein: CASSLTVTPNTEAFF. CDR3 DNA: TGTGCCAGCAGTTTAACCGTTACACCGAACACTGAAGCTTTCTTT.

The V gene is TRBV28, the J gene TRBJ1-2, with 7 bases aligning to TRBD1. Looked up from germline, CDR1 is MDHEN and CDR2 is SYDVKM. CDR3 length equals 16 residues. J lost 5 bases, V lost 6 bases, and 15 bases had no gene match. The CDR3 nucleotides read TGTGCCAGCAGCCAAGGAGGAGGGGGCGAGTTATATGGCTACACCTTC. It is translated as CASSQGGGGELYGYTF.

This chain connects TRBV19 to TRBJ1-4; the D gene is possibly TRBD1 (5 bases). The CDR3 is made up of 14 amino acids. The germline gives CDR1 LNHDA, CDR2 SQIVND (reference sequence). The germline V and J ends were trimmed by 7 bases and 3 bases, with 12 bases remaining between them. In nucleotides, the CDR3 is TGTGCCAGTATCGGGGGTTCCCCTAATGAAAAACTGTTTTTT. It translates to CASIGGSPNEKLFF. Based on the CDR3 plus reference TRBV19 and TRBJ1-4, the full variable domain is DGGITQSPKYLFRKEGQNVTLSCEQNLNHDAMYWYRQDPGQGLRLIYYSQIVNDFQKGDIAEGYSVSREKKESFPLTVTSAQKNPTAFYLCASIGGSPNEKLFFGSGTQLSVL.

A word on this clone: The junction departs from germline at one end; a sequencing error may be responsible. The chain uses TRBV19 and TRBJ1-1, with TRBD1 as a possible D gene (5 bases). The germline V gene has CDR1 LNHDA and CDR2 SQIVND (reference sequence). The CDR3 totals 14 residues. CDR3 DNA: TGTGCCAGTAGCATAGAGGGGCTGGGCACTGAAGCTTTCTTT. Translation: CASSIEGLGTEAFF.

The chain's CDR3 is CASRPGQITDTQYF. CDR3 nucleotide sequence: TGTGCCAGCAGGCCGGGACAGATCACAGATACGCAGTATTTT. The chain employs TRBV2 and TRBJ2-3, with 7 bases matching TRBD1. This CDR3 comprises 14 residues. V lost 6 bases, J lost 2 bases, and 5 bases stayed unmatched. CDR1 is SNHLY, CDR2 FYNNEI, per germline.

This chain joins TRBV30 and TRBJ1-4; 9 bases are shared with TRBD1. CDR3 size: 15 residues. Germline-derived CDR1 and CDR2 are GTSNPN and SVGIG (reference sequence). V lost 0 bases to trimming and J lost 5 bases; unmatched junction nucleotides: 4. The CDR3 loop is CAWSVRGTGNEKLFF. In DNA, the CDR3 is TGTGCCTGGAGTGTACGAGGGACAGGGAATGAAAAACTGTTTTTT.

The chain uses TRBV2 and TRBJ1-1; TRBD1 might be the D (5 bases). The CDR3 runs to 14 residues. Germline CDR1 is SNHLY and CDR2 is FYNNEI. The germline V and J ends were trimmed by 6 bases and 5 bases, with 16 bases remaining between them. The CDR3 is CASRVEGKGTEAFF. For the CDR3, the DNA is TGTGCCAGCAGGGTGGAGGGGAAAGGGACTGAAGCTTTCTTT.

The J gene is TRBJ1-1, the V gene TRBV9; possible D gene TRBD1, 5 bases. The V end was cut by 0 bases, the J end by 6 bases, with 15 bases between. The CDR3 totals 15 residues. CDR1 is SGDLS, CDR2 YYNGEE, per germline. In DNA form, the CDR3 reads TGTGCCAGCAGCGTAGCGGGGGGGGTGCAGGCTGAAGCTTTCTTT. This translates into CASSVAGGVQAEAFF.

This clone has only one observation. The chain links TRBV2 to TRBJ1-6; tentatively, D is TRBD1 (6 bases). CDR1 and CDR2 from the germline V gene are SNHLY and FYNNEI. CDR3 length: 15 residues. V was cut by 6 bases and J by 4 bases, with 13 bases left in between. Here the CDR3 reads CASSDKQGYNSPLHF. CDR3 nucleotides: TGTGCCAGCAGCGATAAACAGGGATATAATTCACCCCTCCACTTT. Complete variable domain (other parts from reference TRBV2 and TRBJ1-6): EPEVTQTPSHQVTQMGQEVILRCVPISNHLYFYWYRQILGQKVEFLVSFYNNEISEKSEIFDDQFSVERPDGSNFTLKIRSTKLEDSAMYFCASSDKQGYNSPLHFGNGTRLTVT.

The chain recombines TRBV15 with TRBJ1-5; D remains ambiguous. Trimming took off 0 bases at V and 10 bases at J, with 22 bases between the two ends. The V gene's germline CDR1 is LNHNV and CDR2 YYDKDF (reference sequence). The CDR3 has 17 amino acids. CDR3: CATSRESGVPIATPQHF. In nucleotides, the CDR3 is TGTGCCACCAGCAGAGAATCGGGAGTGCCCATTGCCACACCCCAGCATTTT.

J is TRBJ1-2 and V is TRBV6-5, with a weak D call TRBD1 (5 bases). The CDR3 consists of 15 residues. Germline loops: CDR1 MNHEY, CDR2 SVGAGI. The V end was cut by 0 bases, the J end by 6 bases, with 14 bases between. The CDR3: CASSYSPVQGHGYTF. CDR3 in DNA: TGTGCCAGCAGTTACTCTCCCGTGCAGGGCCATGGCTACACCTTC.

The V gene is TRBV4-1, the J gene TRBJ1-2; unclear D gene. Trimming left V 1 base short and J 3 bases short, with 18 bases between. The V gene's germline CDR1 is MGHRA and CDR2 YSYEKL. There are 17 residues in the CDR3. The CDR3, as DNA: TGCGCCAGCAGCCAAGTCCCCAAAGGCGGAAGGTACTATGGCTACACCTTC. Amino acids: CASSQVPKGGRYYGYTF.

DNA of the CDR3: TGTGCCAGCAGTTTATGGAGAAATCAAAATTCACCCCTCCACTTT. Its translation is CASSLWRNQNSPLHF. The genes are TRBV28 and TRBJ1-6; D unclear. V lost 0 bases, J lost 7 bases, and 10 bases lay in between. The CDR3 totals 15 residues. Germline V gene lookup returns CDR1 MDHEN and CDR2 SYDVKM.

The chain links TRBV7-6 to TRBJ2-7, with 8 bases identical to TRBD2. V dropped 3 bases and J dropped 3; count of bases not matched to a gene: 1. CDR1 and CDR2 (germline): SGHVS, FNYEAQ. The CDR3 totals 13 residues. The CDR3 sequence is CASSFREGYEQYF. The CDR3 DNA reads as TGTGCCAGCAGCTTTCGGGAGGGCTACGAGCAGTACTTC.

This chain joins TRBV4-1 and TRBJ1-4; TRBD1 matches 10 bases. Germline CDR1 and CDR2: MGHRA and YSYEKL. The CDR3 is 17 amino acids. Trimming removed 3 bases from V and 0 bases from J; junction bases left unmatched: 4. This CDR3 reads CASSHGDRGSTNEKLFF. The CDR3 DNA reads TGCGCCAGCAGCCACGGGGACAGGGGCTCAACTAATGAAAAACTGTTTTTT.